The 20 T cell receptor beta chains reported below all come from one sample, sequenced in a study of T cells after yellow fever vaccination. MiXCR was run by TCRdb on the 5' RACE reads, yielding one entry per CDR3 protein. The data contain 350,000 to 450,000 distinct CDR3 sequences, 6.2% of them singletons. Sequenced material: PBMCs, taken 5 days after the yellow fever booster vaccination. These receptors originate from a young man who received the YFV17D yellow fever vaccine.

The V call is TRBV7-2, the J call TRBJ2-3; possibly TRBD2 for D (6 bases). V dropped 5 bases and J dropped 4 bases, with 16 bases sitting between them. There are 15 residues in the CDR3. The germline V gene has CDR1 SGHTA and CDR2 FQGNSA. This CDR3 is CASSPLTSKADTQYF. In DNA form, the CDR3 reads TGTGCCAGCAGCCCCCTGACTAGTAAAGCAGATACGCAGTATTTT.

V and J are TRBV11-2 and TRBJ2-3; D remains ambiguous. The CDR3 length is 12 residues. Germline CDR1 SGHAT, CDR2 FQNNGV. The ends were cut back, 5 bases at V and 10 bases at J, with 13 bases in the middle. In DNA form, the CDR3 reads TGTGCCAGCAGCCACCGGAGTGAAGCGCAGTATTTT. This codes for CASSHRSEAQYF.

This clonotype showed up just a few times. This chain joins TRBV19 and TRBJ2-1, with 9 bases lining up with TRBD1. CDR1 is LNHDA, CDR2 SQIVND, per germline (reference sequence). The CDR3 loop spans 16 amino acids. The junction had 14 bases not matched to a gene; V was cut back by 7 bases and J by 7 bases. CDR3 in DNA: TGTGCCAGTAATAGAAGAACCGGGACAGGGTTGAATGAGCAGTTCTTC. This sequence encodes CASNRRTGTGLNEQFF.

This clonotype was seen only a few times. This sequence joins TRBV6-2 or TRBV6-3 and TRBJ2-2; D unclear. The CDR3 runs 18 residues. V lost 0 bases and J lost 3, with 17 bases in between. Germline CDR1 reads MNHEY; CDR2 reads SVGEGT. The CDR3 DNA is TGTGCCAGCAGTTACTCGACGGCCAGGAGCACTTACACCGGGGAGCTGTTTTTT. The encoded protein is CASSYSTARSTYTGELFF.

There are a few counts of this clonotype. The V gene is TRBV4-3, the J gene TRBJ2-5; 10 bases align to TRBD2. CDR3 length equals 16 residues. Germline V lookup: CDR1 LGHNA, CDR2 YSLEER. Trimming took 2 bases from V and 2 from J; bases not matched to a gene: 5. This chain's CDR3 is CASSQTSGMRQETQYF. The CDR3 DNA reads TGCGCCAGCAGCCAAACTAGCGGGATGCGTCAAGAGACCCAGTACTTC.

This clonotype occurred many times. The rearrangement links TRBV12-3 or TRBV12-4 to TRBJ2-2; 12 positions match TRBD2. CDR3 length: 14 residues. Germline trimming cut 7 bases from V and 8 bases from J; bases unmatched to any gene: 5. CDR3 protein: CASTRLAGAGELFF. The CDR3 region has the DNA TGTGCCAGCACCAGACTAGCGGGAGCGGGGGAGCTGTTTTTT.

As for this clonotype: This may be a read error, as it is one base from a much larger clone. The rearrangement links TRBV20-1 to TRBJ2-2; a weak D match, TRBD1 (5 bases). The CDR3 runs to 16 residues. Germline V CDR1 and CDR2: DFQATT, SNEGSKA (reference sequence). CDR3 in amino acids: CCAPRVEWSNTGELFF. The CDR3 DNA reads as TGCTGTGCTCCCAGGGTGGAGTGGTCGAACACCGGGGAGCTGTTTTTT.

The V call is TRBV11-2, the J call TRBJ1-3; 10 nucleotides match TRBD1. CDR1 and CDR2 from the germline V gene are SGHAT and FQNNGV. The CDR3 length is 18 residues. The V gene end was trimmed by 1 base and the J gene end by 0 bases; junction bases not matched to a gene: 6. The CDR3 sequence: CASSLGTGGTLSGNTIYF. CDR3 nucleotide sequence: TGTGCCAGCAGCTTAGGGACAGGGGGGACGCTCTCTGGAAACACCATATATTTT.

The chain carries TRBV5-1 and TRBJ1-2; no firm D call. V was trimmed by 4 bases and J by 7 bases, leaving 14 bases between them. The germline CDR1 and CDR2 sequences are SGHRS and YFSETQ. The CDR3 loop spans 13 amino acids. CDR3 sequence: CASSPEVRPGYTF. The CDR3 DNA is TGCGCCAGCAGCCCGGAAGTGCGACCTGGCTACACCTTC.

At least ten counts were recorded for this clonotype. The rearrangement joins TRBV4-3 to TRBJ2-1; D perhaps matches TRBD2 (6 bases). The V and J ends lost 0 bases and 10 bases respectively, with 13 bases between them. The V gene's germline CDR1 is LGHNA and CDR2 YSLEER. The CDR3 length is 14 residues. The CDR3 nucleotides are TGCGCCAGCAGCCAAGAGGAGGGGCTTGGAGAGCAGTTCTTC. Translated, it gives CASSQEEGLGEQFF.

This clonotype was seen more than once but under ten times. In DNA form, the CDR3 reads TGTGCCAGCAGCTTAGGTGGGGCTAGCGGGAGCACAGATACGCAGTATTTT. Encoded protein: CASSLGGASGSTDTQYF. J is TRBJ2-3 and V is TRBV7-8; 8 positions agree with TRBD2. Germline V gene data show CDR1 as SGHVS and CDR2 as FQNEAQ. The V segment lost 1 base and the J segment 0 bases; nucleotides outside the gene matches: 6. The CDR3 totals 17 residues.

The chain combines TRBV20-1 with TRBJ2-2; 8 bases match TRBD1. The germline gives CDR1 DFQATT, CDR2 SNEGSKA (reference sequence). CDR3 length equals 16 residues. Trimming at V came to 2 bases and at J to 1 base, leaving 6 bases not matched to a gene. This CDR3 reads CSARTGGRLNTGELFF. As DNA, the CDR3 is TGCAGTGCTAGAACAGGGGGGCGGTTGAACACCGGGGAGCTGTTTTTT.

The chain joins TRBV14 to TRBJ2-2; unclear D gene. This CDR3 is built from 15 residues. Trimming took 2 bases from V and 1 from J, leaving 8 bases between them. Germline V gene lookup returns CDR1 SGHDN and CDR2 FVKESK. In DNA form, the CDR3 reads TGTGCCAGCAGCCAACAGGAGTTGAACACCGGGGAGCTGTTTTTT. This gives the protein CASSQQELNTGELFF.

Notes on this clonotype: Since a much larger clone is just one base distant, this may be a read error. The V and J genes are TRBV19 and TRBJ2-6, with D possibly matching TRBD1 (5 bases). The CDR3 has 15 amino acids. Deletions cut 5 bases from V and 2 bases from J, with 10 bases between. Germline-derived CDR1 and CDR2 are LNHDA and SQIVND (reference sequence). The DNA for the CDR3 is TGTGCCAGTAGTTCAGGGAACACTGGGGCCAACGTCCTGACTTTC. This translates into CASSSGNTGANVLTF.

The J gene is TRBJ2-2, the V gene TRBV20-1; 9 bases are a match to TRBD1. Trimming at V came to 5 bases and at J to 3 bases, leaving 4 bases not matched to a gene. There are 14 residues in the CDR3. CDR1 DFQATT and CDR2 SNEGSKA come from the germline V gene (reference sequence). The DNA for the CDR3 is TGCAGTGCTGCTGGACAGGGGTACACCGGGGAGCTGTTTTTT. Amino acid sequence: CSAAGQGYTGELFF.

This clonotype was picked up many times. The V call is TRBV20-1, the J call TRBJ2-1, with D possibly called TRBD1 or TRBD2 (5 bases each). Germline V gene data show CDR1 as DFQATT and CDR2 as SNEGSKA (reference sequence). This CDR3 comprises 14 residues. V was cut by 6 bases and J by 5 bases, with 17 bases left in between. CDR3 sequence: CSATGLGDNNEQFF. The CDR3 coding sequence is TGCAGTGCAACGGGGCTCGGGGATAACAATGAGCAGTTCTTC.

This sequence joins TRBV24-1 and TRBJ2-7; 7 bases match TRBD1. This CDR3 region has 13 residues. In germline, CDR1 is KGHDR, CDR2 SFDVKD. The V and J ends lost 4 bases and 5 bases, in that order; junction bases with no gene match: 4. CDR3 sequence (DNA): TGTGCCACCAGTGAAGCCGGGACAGACGAGCAGTACTTC. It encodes CATSEAGTDEQYF.

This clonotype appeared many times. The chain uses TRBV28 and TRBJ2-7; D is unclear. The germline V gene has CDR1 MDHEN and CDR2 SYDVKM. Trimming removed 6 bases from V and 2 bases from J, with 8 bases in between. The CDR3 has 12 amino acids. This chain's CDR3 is CASSQPPYEQYF. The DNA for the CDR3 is TGTGCCAGCAGCCAACCCCCCTACGAGCAGTACTTC.

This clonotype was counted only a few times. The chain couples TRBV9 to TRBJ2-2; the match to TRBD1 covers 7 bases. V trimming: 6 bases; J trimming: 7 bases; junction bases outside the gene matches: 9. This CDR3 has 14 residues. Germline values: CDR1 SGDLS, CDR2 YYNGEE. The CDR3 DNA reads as TGTGCCAGCAATCCGGGACAGTGGGACGGGGAGCTGTTTTTT. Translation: CASNPGQWDGELFF.

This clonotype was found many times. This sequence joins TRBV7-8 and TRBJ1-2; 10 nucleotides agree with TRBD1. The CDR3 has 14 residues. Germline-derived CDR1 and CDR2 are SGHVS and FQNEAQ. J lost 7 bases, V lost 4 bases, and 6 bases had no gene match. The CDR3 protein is CASSSRDRGFGYTF. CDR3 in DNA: TGTGCCAGCAGCTCCCGGGACAGGGGTTTTGGCTACACCTTC.